What follows are 15 T cell receptor beta chains derived from one specimen sequenced in a study of T cell repertoires in cytomegalovirus infection. Each CDR3 protein gets one entry after TCRdb re-called the reads with MiXCR. The sample holds roughly 630,000 distinct CDR3 sequences, about 24% seen once. Sequenced sample: CD8+ T cells from PBMCs. These receptors were taken from a human donor in good health (CMV status not recorded). Some clones in this sample may be carry-over from other donors' samples.

This clonotype has ten or more counts. The chain uses TRBV28 and TRBJ2-3, with 14 bases matching TRBD2. The V and J ends lost 7 bases and 3 bases, in that order; junction bases with no gene match: 9. The CDR3 sequence is 17 residues long. Germline CDR1 and CDR2: MDHEN and SYDVKM. CDR3: CASTPGLAGALTDTQYF. The CDR3 DNA reads TGTGCCAGCACCCCGGGACTAGCGGGGGCCCTAACAGATACGCAGTATTTT.

This clonotype has just a few counts. J is TRBJ2-7 and V is TRBV20-1; 9 bases are a match to TRBD1. V shed 5 bases, J shed 3 bases, and the junction held 5 bases outside the gene matches. This CDR3 spans 13 amino acids. Germline V gene lookup returns CDR1 DFQATT and CDR2 SNEGSKA (reference sequence). CDR3 sequence: CSAYSGQGYEQYV. CDR3 DNA: TGCAGTGCTTACTCGGGACAGGGCTACGAGCAGTACGTC.

This clonotype was observed a handful of times. The chain is built from TRBV19 and TRBJ1-4; maybe TRBD1 (5 bases). Germline CDR1 and CDR2: LNHDA and SQIVND (reference sequence). The CDR3 runs 15 residues. V was shortened by 6 bases and J by 8 bases, with 19 bases between the two germline ends. The CDR3 loop is CASSGTSGGGEKLFF. In DNA, the CDR3 is TGTGCCAGTAGCGGGACGAGCGGGGGTGGAGAAAAACTGTTTTTT.

The chain carries TRBV28 and TRBJ2-5, with a tentative D call TRBD1 (6 bases). Germline V lookup: CDR1 MDHEN, CDR2 SYDVKM. This CDR3 comprises 14 residues. Trimming removed 2 bases from V and 5 bases from J, with 12 bases in between. CDR3 in amino acids: CASSLRGLGETQYF. The CDR3 nucleotides read TGTGCCAGCAGTTTAAGGGGGTTGGGGGAGACCCAGTACTTC.

This chain uses TRBV28 with TRBJ2-7; 7 bases line up with TRBD1. V shed 6 bases, J shed 5 bases, and the junction held 10 bases outside the gene matches. Germline CDR1 is MDHEN and CDR2 is SYDVKM. The CDR3 totals 14 residues. In DNA form, the CDR3 reads TGTGCCAGCAGCTCGACAGGGCTCGCCAACGAGCAGTACGTC. Translation gives CASSSTGLANEQYV.

V usage is TRBV10-3 and J usage is TRBJ2-3; no definite D call. Germline V CDR1 and CDR2: ENHRY, SYGVKD. CDR3 length equals 12 residues. Trimming left V 1 base short and J 6 bases short, with 5 bases between. The CDR3 is CAISEWADTQYF. CDR3 nucleotide sequence: TGTGCCATCAGTGAGTGGGCCGATACGCAGTATTTT.

This clonotype appeared many times. The chain joins TRBV7-4 to TRBJ2-1; D is possibly TRBD1 or TRBD2 (5 bases each). Between the trimmed V and J ends, which lost 5 bases and 4 bases, there was a span of 18 bases. CDR1 is SGHVT, CDR2 SQSDAQ, per germline. The CDR3 length is 16 residues. The CDR3 coding sequence is TGTGCCAGCAGCCCAAAAGAGGGGACGAAATACAATGAGCAGTTCTTC. Amino acids: CASSPKEGTKYNEQFF.

This clonotype came up a few times. The rearrangement links TRBV20-1 to TRBJ2-2, with TRBD2 as a possible D gene (5 bases). Between the trimmed V and J ends, which lost 0 bases and 5 bases, there was a span of 10 bases. The CDR3 spans 14 residues. Germline CDR1 DFQATT, CDR2 SNEGSKA (reference sequence). CDR3 DNA: TGCAGTGCTAGAGATTTAGCGATAACCGGGGAGCTGTTTTTT. Protein: CSARDLAITGELFF.

This clonotype was detected ten times or more. J is TRBJ2-3 and V is TRBV7-2, with D possibly matching TRBD1 (5 bases). Germline V lookup: CDR1 SGHTA, CDR2 FQGNSA. The CDR3 loop spans 14 amino acids. With 0 bases removed from V and 1 base from J, the gap between germline ends came to 5 bases. The CDR3 protein is CASSLAGRTDTQYF. CDR3 in DNA: TGTGCCAGCAGCTTAGCGGGGCGCACAGATACGCAGTATTTT.

The J gene is TRBJ2-2, the V gene TRBV6-2 or TRBV6-3; the D gene could be TRBD1 or TRBD2 (6 bases each). Trimming shortened V by 2 bases and J by 5 bases, and 12 bases separated the two germline ends. Germline V lookup: CDR1 MNHEY, CDR2 SVGEGT. This CDR3 comprises 15 residues. The chain's CDR3 is CASSYVGGGTGELFF. CDR3 in DNA: TGTGCCAGCAGTTACGTCGGGGGCGGGACCGGGGAGCTGTTTTTT.

The chain couples TRBV19 to TRBJ1-1; D unresolved. Germline loops: CDR1 LNHDA, CDR2 SQIVND (reference sequence). The CDR3 has 15 amino acids. Between the trimmed V and J ends, which lost 5 bases and 7 bases, there was a span of 20 bases. The CDR3 loop reads CASSAGSSGRGEAFF. As DNA, the CDR3 is TGTGCCAGTAGTGCGGGAAGTTCCGGGCGGGGTGAAGCTTTCTTT.

With regard to this clonotype: This clone may be a read error of a much larger clone one base away. The chain uses TRBV7-2 and TRBJ2-1; TRBD2 is a possible D gene (5 bases). Germline V lookup: CDR1 SGHTA, CDR2 FQGNSA. Trimming took 7 bases from V and 9 from J, leaving 13 bases between them. The CDR3 length is 12 residues. The CDR3 nucleotides are TGTGCCAGCACCCGGGATGGCAGTGAGCAGTTCTTC. As protein: CASTRDGSEQFF. The full variable domain, completed using reference TRBV7-2 and TRBJ2-1, is GAGVSQSPSNKVTEKGKDVELRCDPISGHTALYWYRQSLGQGLEFLIYFQGNSAPDKSGLPSDRFSAERTGGSVSTLTIQRTQQEDSAVYLCASTRDGSEQFFGPGTRLTVL.

The rearrangement joins TRBV5-5 to TRBJ2-1, with TRBD2 matching 16 bases. This CDR3 comprises 13 residues. Germline CDR1 and CDR2: SGHKS and YYEKEE (reference sequence). The V segment lost 4 bases and the J segment 14 bases; nucleotides outside the gene matches: 3. Written as DNA, the CDR3 is TGTGCCAGCAGCGGCGGGACTAGCGGGGGGGAGTTCTTC. Translated, it gives CASSGGTSGGEFF. Combining the CDR3 with reference TRBV5-5 and TRBJ2-1 gives the whole variable domain DAGVTQSPTHLIKTRGQQVTLRCSPISGHKSVSWYQQVLGQGPQFIFQYYEKEERGRGNFPDRFSARQFPNYSSELNVNALLLGDSALYLCASSGGTSGGEFFGPGTRLTVL.

This clonotype was observed many times. This chain joins TRBV7-6 and TRBJ2-5; D is unresolved. Germline-derived CDR1 and CDR2 are SGHVS and FNYEAQ. This CDR3 spans 13 amino acids. Trimming removed 3 bases at V and 5 bases at J, with 10 bases between. The CDR3: CASSLRQVETQYF. DNA of the CDR3: TGTGCCAGCAGCTTGAGGCAGGTGGAGACCCAGTACTTC. Drawing the rest from reference TRBV7-6 and TRBJ2-5, the complete variable domain is GAGVSQSPRYKVTKRGQDVALRCDPISGHVSLYWYRQALGQGPEFLTYFNYEAQQDKSGLPNDRFSAERPEGSISTLTIQRTEQRDSAMYRCASSLRQVETQYFGPGTRLLVL.

J is TRBJ1-5 and V is TRBV6-5; 8 bases align to TRBD1. V shed 4 bases and J 6 bases; nucleotides not matched to a gene: 5. The CDR3 is 14 amino acids. Per germline, CDR1 MNHEY and CDR2 SVGAGI. The CDR3 is CASSSLQGGQPQHF. In DNA, the CDR3 is TGTGCCAGCAGTTCGTTACAGGGGGGTCAGCCCCAGCATTTT.